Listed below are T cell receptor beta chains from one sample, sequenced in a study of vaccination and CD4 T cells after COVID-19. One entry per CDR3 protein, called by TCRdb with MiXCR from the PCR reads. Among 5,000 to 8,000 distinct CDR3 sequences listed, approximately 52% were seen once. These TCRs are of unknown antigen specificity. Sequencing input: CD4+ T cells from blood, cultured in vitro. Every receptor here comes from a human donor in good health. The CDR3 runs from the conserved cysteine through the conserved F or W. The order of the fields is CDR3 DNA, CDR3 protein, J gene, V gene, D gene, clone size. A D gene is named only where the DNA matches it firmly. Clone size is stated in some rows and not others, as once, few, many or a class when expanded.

CDR3 DNA: TGTGCCAGCAGTGTCGAACAGGGGAACTATGGCTACACCTTC
CDR3 protein: CASSVEQGNYGYTF
J gene: TRBJ1-2
V gene: TRBV6-4
D gene: TRBD1
clone size: .

CDR3 DNA: TGTGCCAGCAGTGTCCACTCCTACGAGCAGTACTTC
CDR3 protein: CASSVHSYEQYF
J gene: TRBJ2-7
V gene: TRBV28
D gene: .
clone size: .

CDR3 DNA: TGTGCCAGCAGCTCGCGGGCGGGTGATGACTCTGGGGCCAACGTCCTGACTTTC
CDR3 protein: CASSSRAGDDSGANVLTF
J gene: TRBJ2-6
V gene: TRBV9
D gene: .
clone size: .

CDR3 DNA: TGTGCCAGCAGTTATAATCTAGGGGCTTTCTTT
CDR3 protein: CASSYNLGAFF
J gene: TRBJ1-1
V gene: TRBV6-5
D gene: .
clone size: .

CDR3 DNA: TGTGCCAGTAGTGCACAGAGGGGCACTGAAGCTTTCTTT
CDR3 protein: CASSAQRGTEAFF
J gene: TRBJ1-1
V gene: TRBV19
D gene: .
clone size: .

CDR3 DNA: TGTGCCAGCAGCGACCCGGCCTCTGGAAACACCATATATTTT
CDR3 protein: CASSDPASGNTIYF
J gene: TRBJ1-3
V gene: TRBV6-1
D gene: .
clone size: .

CDR3 DNA: TGTGCCAGTAGTATTAGCTCACAGGGTTTAGATACGCAGTATTTT
CDR3 protein: CASSISSQGLDTQYF
J gene: TRBJ2-3
V gene: TRBV19
D gene: .
clone size: .

CDR3 DNA: TGTGCCAGCAGTTACGACAGGGAGACTTCACCCCTCCACTTT
CDR3 protein: CASSYDRETSPLHF
J gene: TRBJ1-6
V gene: TRBV6-5
D gene: TRBD1
clone size: .

CDR3 DNA: TGTGCCAGTAGTCCCCTCCTAGCGAGCACAGATACGCAGTATTTT
CDR3 protein: CASSPLLASTDTQYF
J gene: TRBJ2-3
V gene: TRBV19
D gene: .
clone size: .

CDR3 DNA: TGTGCCAGCAGAACCACTAGCGGCTACTCCTACGAGCAGTACTTC
CDR3 protein: CASRTTSGYSYEQYF
J gene: TRBJ2-7
V gene: TRBV7-2
D gene: TRBD2
clone size: few

CDR3 DNA: TGTGCCAGTAGTATCCGATCAGGGGGAGTCTATGGCTACACCTTC
CDR3 protein: CASSIRSGGVYGYTF
J gene: TRBJ1-2
V gene: TRBV19
D gene: TRBD1
clone size: .

CDR3 DNA: TGTGCCAGCAGCCGCGTCGGGGGCGGGAGATTCTCCTACGAGCAGTACTTC
CDR3 protein: CASSRVGGGRFSYEQYF
J gene: TRBJ2-7
V gene: TRBV5-4
D gene: .
clone size: .

CDR3 DNA: TGCAGTGCTAGAAGGGGGGGCGGGGGCGAAGGCGAGCAGTACTTC
CDR3 protein: CSARRGGGGEGEQYF
J gene: TRBJ2-7
V gene: TRBV20-1
D gene: .
clone size: .

CDR3 DNA: TGCGCCAGCAGCCAGGACAGTTACGAGCAGTACTTC
CDR3 protein: CASSQDSYEQYF
J gene: TRBJ2-7
V gene: TRBV5-1
D gene: .
clone size: .

CDR3 DNA: TGCAGTGCTAAGGACAGCGGGTTTTATAATTCACCCCTCCACTTT
CDR3 protein: CSAKDSGFYNSPLHF
J gene: TRBJ1-6
V gene: TRBV20-1
D gene: .
clone size: .

CDR3 DNA: TGTGCCAGCAGCCAGGGACTAGCGGGGCCCCACGAGCAGTACTTC
CDR3 protein: CASSQGLAGPHEQYF
J gene: TRBJ2-7
V gene: TRBV7-9
D gene: TRBD2
clone size: .

CDR3 DNA: TGTGCCAGCTCAACTAGCGCCCCCTACGAGCAGTACTTC
CDR3 protein: CASSTSAPYEQYF
J gene: TRBJ2-7
V gene: TRBV18
D gene: TRBD2
clone size: .

CDR3 DNA: TGTGCCAGCAGTGACGGGCAATCAGCCGGGGAGCTGTTTTTT
CDR3 protein: CASSDGQSAGELFF
J gene: TRBJ2-2
V gene: TRBV6-4
D gene: .
clone size: .

CDR3 DNA: TGTGCCAGCAGTTACGGGACAGACAATCAGCCCCAGCATTTT
CDR3 protein: CASSYGTDNQPQHF
J gene: TRBJ1-5
V gene: TRBV6-5
D gene: TRBD1
clone size: .

CDR3 DNA: TGTGCCAGCAGCTTATCAGGGACAGCTAACTATGGCTACACCTTC
CDR3 protein: CASSLSGTANYGYTF
J gene: TRBJ1-2
V gene: TRBV7-9
D gene: TRBD1
clone size: few

CDR3 DNA: TGTGCCAGCAGCTTAGGGGGGACCTATGGCTACACCTTC
CDR3 protein: CASSLGGTYGYTF
J gene: TRBJ1-2
V gene: TRBV7-2
D gene: .
clone size: .

CDR3 DNA: TGCAGTGCTAGAGATCAGTCAGTCCTAATAGCGGGGGCACGGGAGACCCAGTACTTC
CDR3 protein: CSARDQSVLIAGARETQYF
J gene: TRBJ2-5
V gene: TRBV20-1
D gene: TRBD2
clone size: few

CDR3 DNA: TGTGCCAGCAGAACCTTTCCTGTACAGGACCTCTCCTTC
CDR3 protein: CASRTFPVQDLSF
J gene: TRBJ1-2
V gene: TRBV28
D gene: .
clone size: .

CDR3 DNA: TGCAGCGGGGGACACCCGAACACTGAAGCTTTCTTT
CDR3 protein: CSGGHPNTEAFF
J gene: TRBJ1-1
V gene: TRBV29-1
D gene: .
clone size: .

CDR3 DNA: TGTGCCAGCAGTTATGGGGGCTATAGCAATCAGCCCCAGCATTTT
CDR3 protein: CASSYGGYSNQPQHF
J gene: TRBJ1-5
V gene: TRBV6-5
D gene: .
clone size: .

CDR3 DNA: TGCAGTGCTACAACTCGGACTAGCGGGGCCAACAATGAGCAGTTCTTC
CDR3 protein: CSATTRTSGANNEQFF
J gene: TRBJ2-1
V gene: TRBV20-1
D gene: TRBD2
clone size: once

CDR3 DNA: TGTGCCAGCAGGGTAGCCGGGACAGGAGACTATGGCTACACCTTC
CDR3 protein: CASRVAGTGDYGYTF
J gene: TRBJ1-2
V gene: TRBV6-1
D gene: TRBD1
clone size: few

CDR3 DNA: TGTGCCAGTAAAGGTCGCTCCTACGAGCAGTACTTC
CDR3 protein: CASKGRSYEQYF
J gene: TRBJ2-7
V gene: TRBV12-3/TRBV12-4
D gene: .
clone size: .

CDR3 DNA: TGTGCCAGCAGTTTTGTAGACAGGGGGCTCGGTCCCCAGCATTTT
CDR3 protein: CASSFVDRGLGPQHF
J gene: TRBJ1-5
V gene: TRBV28
D gene: TRBD1
clone size: few

CDR3 DNA: TGTGCCAGCAGCTTACTGCAAAACACCGGGGAGCTGTTTTTT
CDR3 protein: CASSLLQNTGELFF
J gene: TRBJ2-2
V gene: TRBV7-2
D gene: .
clone size: few

CDR3 DNA: TGCAGTGCCGTCCCGGGACAGGCGGTAGAGCAGTACTTC
CDR3 protein: CSAVPGQAVEQYF
J gene: TRBJ2-7
V gene: TRBV20-1
D gene: TRBD1
clone size: .

CDR3 DNA: TGCAGTGCCTCCGGGACACCTAACACTGAAGCTTTCTTT
CDR3 protein: CSASGTPNTEAFF
J gene: TRBJ1-1
V gene: TRBV20-1
D gene: .
clone size: once